This T cell receptor (beta chain) was documented in a study of beta chain features in type 1 diabetes. Study-wide findings and caveats: Researchers report that Type 1 diabetes patients had moderately but significantly shorter TCRB CDR3s across all four CD4+ subsets. VDJ junctions from patients with type 1 diabetes contained fewer insertions and more deletions. Possible PCR preference for shorter templates applied equally to patients and controls.

Notes on this clone: Its antigen remains unidentified.

The authors took one heparinised blood draw, averaging around 120 mL, from each donor. Expressed TCRB transcripts were sequenced after all isolated RNA was converted to cDNA. Here immunoSEQ multiplex PCR was the method, and the copy in TCRdb shows in-frame clones only, minus some. The sample yields roughly 40,000 clones, approximately 49% seen once. This clonotype originated in a woman between 18 and 29 years old in good health. Sequences were obtained from central memory CD4+ T cells from blood.

The CDR3 nucleotides are TGTGCCAGCAGCCAATCAGGGTCTGATAACTATGGCTACACCTTC. Its translation is CASSQSGSDNYGYTF. The chain recombines TRBV4-2 with TRBJ1-2; D possibly corresponds to TRBD1 (5 bases). Between the trimmed V and J ends, which lost 2 bases and 1 base, there was a span of 11 bases. This CDR3 is built from 15 residues. CDR1 and CDR2 (germline): LGHNA, YNFKEQ.